This T cell receptor beta chain was sequenced in a study of early T cells in non-severe SARS-CoV-2 infection. Study background: Sequencing of unsorted whole blood was done on bulk RNA, leaving chains unpaired.

MiXCR was run by TCRdb on the 5' RACE reads, yielding one entry per CDR3 protein. This table holds tens of thousands of distinct CDR3 sequences, about 6.5% found once. The sample taken for sequencing was whole blood. This clonotype originated in an adult who was a healthcare worker with PCR-confirmed SARS-CoV-2 infection or an uninfected control (not recorded which).

This CDR3 is CASSQASGHYNEQFF. The CDR3, as DNA: TGCGCCAGCAGCCAAGCTAGCGGGCACTACAATGAGCAGTTCTTC. This rearrangement joins TRBV4-3 to TRBJ2-1; the match to TRBD2 covers 8 bases. Germline V gene sequence: CDR1 LGHNA, CDR2 YSLEER. This CDR3 has 15 residues. V was pared by 1 base and J by 3 bases, with 2 bases of the junction left unmatched.